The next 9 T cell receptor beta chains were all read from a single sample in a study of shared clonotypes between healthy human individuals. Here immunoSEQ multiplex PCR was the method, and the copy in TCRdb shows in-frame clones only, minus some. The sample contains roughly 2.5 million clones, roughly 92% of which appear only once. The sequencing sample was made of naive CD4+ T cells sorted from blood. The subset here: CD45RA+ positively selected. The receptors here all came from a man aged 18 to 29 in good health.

The CDR3 region is CASSLRGGVGTDTQYF. The CDR3 bases are TGCGCCAGCAGCTTGCGGGGAGGGGTCGGCACAGATACGCAGTATTTT. The rearrangement joins TRBV5-1 to TRBJ2-3; TRBD2 matches at 7 bases. This CDR3 is 16 amino acids long. Looked up from germline, CDR1 is SGHRS and CDR2 is YFSETQ. Losses at the gene ends were 1 base for V and 1 base for J; bases not matched to a gene: 6.

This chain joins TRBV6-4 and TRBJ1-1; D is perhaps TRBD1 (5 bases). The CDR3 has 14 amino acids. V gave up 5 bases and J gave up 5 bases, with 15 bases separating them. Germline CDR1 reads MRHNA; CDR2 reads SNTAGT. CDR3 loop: CASSSEGGGTEAFF. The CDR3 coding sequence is TGTGCCAGCAGTTCCGAGGGCGGGGGTACTGAAGCTTTCTTT.

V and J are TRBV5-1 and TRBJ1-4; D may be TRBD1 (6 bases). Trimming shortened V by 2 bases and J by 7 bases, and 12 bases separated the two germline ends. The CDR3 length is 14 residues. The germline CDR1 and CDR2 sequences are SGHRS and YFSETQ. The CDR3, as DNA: TGCGCCAGCAGCTTACAGGGAACCGGTGAAAAACTGTTTTTT. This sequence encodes CASSLQGTGEKLFF.

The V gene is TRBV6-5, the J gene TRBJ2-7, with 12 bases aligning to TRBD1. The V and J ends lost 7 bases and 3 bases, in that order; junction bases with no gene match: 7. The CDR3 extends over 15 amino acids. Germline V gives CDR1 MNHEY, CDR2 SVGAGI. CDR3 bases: TGTGCCAGCAATCGAGGGACAGGGGGCTTCTACGAGCAGTACTTC. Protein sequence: CASNRGTGGFYEQYF.

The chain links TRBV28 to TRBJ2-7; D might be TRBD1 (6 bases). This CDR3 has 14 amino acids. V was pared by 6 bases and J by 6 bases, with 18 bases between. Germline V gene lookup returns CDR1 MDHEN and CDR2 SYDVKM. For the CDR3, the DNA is TGTGCCAGCAGCCCGGGACACCACCTTCTCGAGCAGTACTTC. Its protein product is CASSPGHHLLEQYF.

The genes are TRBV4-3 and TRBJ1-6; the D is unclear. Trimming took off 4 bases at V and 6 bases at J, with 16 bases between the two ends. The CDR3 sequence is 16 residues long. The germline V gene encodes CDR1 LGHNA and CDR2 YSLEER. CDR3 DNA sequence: TGCGCCAGCAGCCCAACGCGCAGTGTTCTTAATTCACCCCTCCACTTT. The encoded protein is CASSPTRSVLNSPLHF.

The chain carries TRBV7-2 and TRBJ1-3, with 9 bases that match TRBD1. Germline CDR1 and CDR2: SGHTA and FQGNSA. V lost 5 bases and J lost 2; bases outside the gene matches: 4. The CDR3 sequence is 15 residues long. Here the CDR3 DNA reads TGTGCCAGCAGCCAATACAGGGGGCCTGGAAACACCATATATTTT. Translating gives CASSQYRGPGNTIYF.

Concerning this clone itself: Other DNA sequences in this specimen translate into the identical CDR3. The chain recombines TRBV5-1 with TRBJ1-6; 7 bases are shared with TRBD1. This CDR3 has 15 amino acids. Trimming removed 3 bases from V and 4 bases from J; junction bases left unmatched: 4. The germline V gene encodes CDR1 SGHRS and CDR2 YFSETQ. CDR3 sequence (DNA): TGCGCCAGCAGCTCCGGGACAGTTTATAATTCACCCCTCCACTTT. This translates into CASSSGTVYNSPLHF.

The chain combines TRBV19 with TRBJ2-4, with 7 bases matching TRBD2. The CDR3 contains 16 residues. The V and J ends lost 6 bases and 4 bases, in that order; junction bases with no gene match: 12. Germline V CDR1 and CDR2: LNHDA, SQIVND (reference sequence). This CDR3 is CASSRALAEFKNIQYF. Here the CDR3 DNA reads TGTGCCAGTAGCCGGGCTCTAGCGGAGTTTAAAAACATTCAGTACTTC.